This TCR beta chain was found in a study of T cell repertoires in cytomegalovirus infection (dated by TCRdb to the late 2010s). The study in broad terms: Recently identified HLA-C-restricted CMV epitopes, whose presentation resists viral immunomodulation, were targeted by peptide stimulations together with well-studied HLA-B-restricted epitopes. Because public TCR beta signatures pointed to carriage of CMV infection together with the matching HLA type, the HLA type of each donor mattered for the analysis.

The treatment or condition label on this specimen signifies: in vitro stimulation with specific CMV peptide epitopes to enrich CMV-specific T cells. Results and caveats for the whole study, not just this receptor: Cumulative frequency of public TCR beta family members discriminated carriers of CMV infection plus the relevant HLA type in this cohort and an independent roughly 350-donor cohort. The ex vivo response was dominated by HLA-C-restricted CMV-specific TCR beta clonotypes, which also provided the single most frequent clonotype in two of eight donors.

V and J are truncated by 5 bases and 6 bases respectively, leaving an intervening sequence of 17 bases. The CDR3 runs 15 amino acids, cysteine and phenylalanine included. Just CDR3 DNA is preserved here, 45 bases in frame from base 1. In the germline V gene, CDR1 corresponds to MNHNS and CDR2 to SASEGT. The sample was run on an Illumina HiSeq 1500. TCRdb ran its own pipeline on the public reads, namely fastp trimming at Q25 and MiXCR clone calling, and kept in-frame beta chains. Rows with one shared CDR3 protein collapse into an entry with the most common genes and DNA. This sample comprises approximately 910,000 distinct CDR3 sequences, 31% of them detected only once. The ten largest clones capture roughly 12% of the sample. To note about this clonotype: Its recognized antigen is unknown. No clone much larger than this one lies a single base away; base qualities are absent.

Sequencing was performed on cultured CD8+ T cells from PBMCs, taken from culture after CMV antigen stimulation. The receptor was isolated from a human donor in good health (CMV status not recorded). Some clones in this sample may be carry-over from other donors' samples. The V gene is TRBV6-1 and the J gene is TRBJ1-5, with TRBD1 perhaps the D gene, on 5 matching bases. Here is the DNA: TGTGCCAGCAGTTCCCCGCGACAGAACGCTCAGCCCCAGCATTTT. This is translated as CASSSPRQNAQPQHF.